The clone carrying this TCR beta chain was counted at least ten times. Antigen specificity is unknown. CDR3 length equals 15 residues. Germline-derived CDR1 and CDR2 are SGHDT and YYEEEE. The ends were cut back, 4 bases at V and 0 bases at J, with 14 bases in the middle. TCRdb reprocessed the multiplex PCR reads with MiXCR, giving one entry per CDR3 protein. In the table there are 30,000 to 40,000 distinct CDR3 sequences, 36% of which are singletons. This sample was taken from a study of breast tumors, draining lymph nodes, adjacent tissues. Notes on the study in general: Tumor T cell lymph node origin was a supported hypothesis, not proven. Compared with basal-like, luminal-like tumors shared significantly more repertoire with nontumor tissue. Tumor repertoires ranked between lymph nodes and nontumor tissue in diversity, with V and J gene preferences.

V is TRBV5-6 and J is TRBJ2-7, with D unclear. The sample taken for sequencing was breast tumor tissue. This TCR came from a female donor with breast cancer. Some clones in this sample may be carry-over from other donors' samples. In DNA form, the CDR3 reads TGTGCCAGCAGCGCCCCCGGCAGTTACTCCTACGAGCAGTACTTC. It encodes CASSAPGSYSYEQYF. Supplemented by reference TRBV5-6 and TRBJ2-7, the full variable domain reads DAGVTQSPTHLIKTRGQQVTLRCSPKSGHDTVSWYQQALGQGPQFIFQYYEEEERQRGNFPDRFSGHQFPNYSSELNVNALLLGDSALYLCASSAPGSYSYEQYFGPGTRLTVT.